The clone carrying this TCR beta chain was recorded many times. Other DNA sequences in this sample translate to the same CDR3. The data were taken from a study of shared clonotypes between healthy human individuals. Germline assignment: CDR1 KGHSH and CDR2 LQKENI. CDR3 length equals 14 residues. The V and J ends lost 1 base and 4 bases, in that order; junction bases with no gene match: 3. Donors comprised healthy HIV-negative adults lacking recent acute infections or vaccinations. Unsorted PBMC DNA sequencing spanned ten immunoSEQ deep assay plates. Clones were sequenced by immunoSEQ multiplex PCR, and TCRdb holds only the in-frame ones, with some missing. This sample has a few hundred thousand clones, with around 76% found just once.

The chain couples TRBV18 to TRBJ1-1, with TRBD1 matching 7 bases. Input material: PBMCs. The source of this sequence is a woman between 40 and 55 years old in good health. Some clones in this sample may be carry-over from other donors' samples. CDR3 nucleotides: TGTGCCAGCTCACCACAGGGGGCAAGCACTGAAGCTTTCTTT. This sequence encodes CASSPQGASTEAFF.